The 26 T cell receptor beta chains listed next were all sequenced from one sample in a study of blood T cells in healthy people across ages. Together with a sample-barcoded 5' primer, a J-beta primer mix was included in a second PCR lasting roughly 6 to 12 cycles. One entry per CDR3 protein results from TCRdb running MiXCR on the 5' RACE reads. The sample has around 900,000 distinct CDR3 sequences, around 54% seen once. The sequencing sample was made of blood. The source of these receptors is a woman aged 55 to 70 in good health.

The genes are TRBV2 and TRBJ1-4; perhaps TRBD1 as D (5 bases). V gave up 6 bases and J gave up 9 bases, with 11 bases separating them. CDR1 SNHLY and CDR2 FYNNEI come from the germline V gene. The CDR3 loop spans 12 amino acids. In nucleotides, the CDR3 is TGTGCCAGCAGCTATAGACAGCAAAAACTGTTTTTT. This encodes CASSYRQQKLFF. The full variable domain, in which reference TRBV2 and TRBJ1-4 provide the parts outside the CDR3, is EPEVTQTPSHQVTQMGQEVILRCVPISNHLYFYWYRQILGQKVEFLVSFYNNEISEKSEIFDDQFSVERPDGSNFTLKIRSTKLEDSAMYFCASSYRQQKLFFGSGTQLSVL.

The V gene is TRBV27, the J gene TRBJ1-1; possible D gene TRBD1, 5 bases. Trimming pared 4 bases from V and 1 base from J, leaving 10 bases between. This CDR3 region has 14 residues. Germline CDR1 reads MNHEY; CDR2 reads SMNVEV (reference sequence). The CDR3 here is CASSSDIGNTEAFF. For the CDR3, the DNA is TGTGCCAGCAGTTCGGACATCGGGAACACTGAAGCTTTCTTT.

The rearrangement links TRBV4-3 to TRBJ1-6; TRBD1 matches 10 bases. The V gene end was trimmed by 1 base and the J gene end by 7 bases; junction bases not matched to a gene: 4. Germline V gene sequence: CDR1 LGHNA, CDR2 YSLEER. The CDR3 length is 16 residues. As DNA, the CDR3 is TGCGCCAGCAGCCAAGCCCGGGACAGGGGAAATTCACCCCTCCACTTT. Protein sequence: CASSQARDRGNSPLHF.

This chain links TRBV7-2 with TRBJ1-2; 12 bases align to TRBD1. The CDR3 sequence is 15 residues long. Germline CDR1 and CDR2: SGHTA and FQGNSA. The J segment lost 4 bases and the V segment lost 5 bases, leaving 5 bases of the junction unmatched. The CDR3, as DNA: TGTGCCAGCAGCGGGACAGGGGGCGTTGGCTATGGCTACACCTTC. Protein product: CASSGTGGVGYGYTF.

There are a few counts of this clonotype. This chain links TRBV20-1 with TRBJ2-7; 10 nucleotides agree with TRBD2. The trim removed 2 bases at V and 2 bases at J, leaving 6 bases unmatched. Germline lookup yields CDR1 DFQATT and CDR2 SNEGSKA (reference sequence). This CDR3 has 15 residues. CDR3 in amino acids: CSARMALAGAYEQYF. CDR3 DNA: TGCAGTGCTAGAATGGCCCTAGCGGGAGCCTACGAGCAGTACTTC.

This chain uses TRBV5-1 with TRBJ1-4; D is uncertain. The germline gives CDR1 SGHRS, CDR2 YFSETQ. V was shortened by 9 bases and J by 5 bases, with 14 bases between the two germline ends. The CDR3 totals 13 residues. The CDR3 spells CATAQDPNEKLFF. The CDR3 DNA sequence: TGCGCCACGGCGCAGGACCCCAATGAAAAACTGTTTTTT. Using reference TRBV5-1 and TRBJ1-4 for the parts outside the CDR3, the full variable domain is KAGVTQTPRYLIKTRGQQVTLSCSPISGHRSVSWYQQTPGQGLQFLFEYFSETQRNKGNFPGRFSGRQFSNSRSEMNVSTLELGDSALYLCATAQDPNEKLFFGSGTQLSVL.

This clonotype was observed a few times. CDR3 sequence reads: CASSYTGTTTDTQYF. The CDR3 DNA reads as TGTGCCAGCAGTTATACCGGGACTACTACAGATACGCAGTATTTT. The chain links TRBV6-2 or TRBV6-3 to TRBJ2-3; 7 nucleotides agree with TRBD2. V shed 3 bases, J shed 3 bases, and the junction held 6 bases outside the gene matches. CDR3 length: 15 amino acids. Germline-derived CDR1 and CDR2 are MNHEY and SVGEGT.

The chain is built from TRBV20-1 and TRBJ2-1; TRBD1 matches at 8 bases. The J segment lost 5 bases and the V segment lost 5 bases, leaving 8 bases of the junction unmatched. CDR3 length: 14 residues. CDR1 DFQATT and CDR2 SNEGSKA come from the germline V gene (reference sequence). The CDR3 nucleotides are TGCAGTGCTGTGACAGGGGAAGGGAACAATGAGCAGTTCTTC. It is translated as CSAVTGEGNNEQFF.

The chain recombines TRBV6-5 with TRBJ2-1; TRBD1 agrees at 7 bases. The DNA end is a closer match to TRBJ2-7, so the J assignment may be wrong. CDR3 length: 15 amino acids. Germline V gene lookup returns CDR1 MNHEY and CDR2 SVGAGI. The CDR3 DNA follows: TGTGCCAGCAGTCCCAGGACAGGTCGGCACAATGAGCAGTACTTC. It specifies CASSPRTGRHNEQYF.

This sequence joins TRBV3-1 and TRBJ2-5, with 9 bases identical to TRBD2. The DNA matches TRBJ2-7 better at its end, which makes the J call doubtful. This CDR3 comprises 15 residues. In germline, CDR1 is LGHDT, CDR2 YNNKEL (reference sequence). Written as DNA, the CDR3 is TGTGCCAGCAGCCTAGGAGGCGGGAGGGGATACGAGCAGTACTTC. It encodes CASSLGGGRGYEQYF.

This clonotype was detected a few times. The chain has TRBV20-1 and TRBJ2-7; the match to TRBD1 covers 8 bases. CDR3 length: 15 residues. Germline V lookup: CDR1 DFQATT, CDR2 SNEGSKA (reference sequence). After removal of 0 bases from V and 5 bases from J, the junction contained 9 bases not matched to a gene. The CDR3 protein is CSARDRGQAAHEQYF. CDR3 in DNA: TGCAGTGCTAGAGATAGGGGACAGGCAGCCCACGAGCAGTACTTC.

This clonotype was observed a few times. The chain joins TRBV12-3 or TRBV12-4 to TRBJ2-7; weak D call: TRBD2 (6 bases). V gave up 8 bases and J gave up 4 bases, with 15 bases separating them. CDR3 length equals 13 residues. CDR3 protein: CASRETSYYEQYF. CDR3 in DNA: TGTGCCAGCCGGGAGACTAGTTATTACGAGCAGTACTTC.

The chain uses TRBV25-1 and TRBJ2-5, with a tentative D call TRBD2 (6 bases). CDR3 length: 13 residues. Germline V gene lookup returns CDR1 MGHDK and CDR2 SYGVNS. V lost 0 bases, J lost 5 bases, and 7 bases lay in between. The CDR3 coding sequence is TGTGCCAGCAGTGAATATCGGGGGGAGACCCAGTACTTC. This encodes CASSEYRGETQYF.

This chain uses TRBV15 with TRBJ1-3; 10 positions match TRBD1. The CDR3 length is 16 residues. Germline-derived CDR1 and CDR2 are LNHNV and YYDKDF (reference sequence). The junction had 1 base not matched to a gene; V was cut back by 1 base and J by 1 base. The CDR3 DNA sequence: TGTGCCACCAGCAGAGGGGACAGGGGATCTGGAAACACCATATATTTT. This sequence encodes CATSRGDRGSGNTIYF. Supplemented by reference TRBV15 and TRBJ1-3, the full variable domain reads DAMVIQNPRYQVTQFGKPVTLSCSQTLNHNVMYWYQQKSSQAPKLLFHYYDKDFNNEADTPDNFQSRRPNTSFCFLDIRSPGLGDTAMYLCATSRGDRGSGNTIYFGEGSWLTVV.

The gene calls are TRBV6-5 and TRBJ2-1; 9 nucleotides line up with TRBD1. The CDR3 totals 16 residues. V lost 0 bases, J lost 13 bases, and 13 bases stayed unmatched. The germline gives CDR1 MNHEY, CDR2 SVGAGI. The CDR3 loop reads CASSYSAGTGRVTQFF. The DNA for the CDR3 is TGTGCCAGCAGTTACTCAGCCGGGACAGGGAGAGTAACTCAGTTCTTC.

CDR3 DNA: TGTGCCAGCAGTTTAGGGGCTAGCGGCAAAGAGACCCAGTACTTC. Its translation: CASSLGASGKETQYF. The chain recombines TRBV12-3 or TRBV12-4 with TRBJ2-5; 7 nucleotides match TRBD2. J was trimmed by 3 bases and V by 1 base; bases with no gene match: 5. CDR3 size: 15 residues.

This chain links TRBV7-2 with TRBJ1-5, with D perhaps TRBD1 (5 bases). Per germline, CDR1 SGHTA and CDR2 FQGNSA. Trimming pared 5 bases from V and 5 bases from J, leaving 13 bases between. The CDR3 sequence is 14 residues long. CDR3 sequence reads: CASSRDGKYQPQHF. Written as DNA, the CDR3 is TGTGCCAGCAGCCGGGACGGAAAATATCAGCCCCAGCATTTT.

This clonotype was seen a handful of times. The chain employs TRBV2 and TRBJ2-5, with 9 bases identical to TRBD1. J gave up 7 bases and V 6 bases, and 9 bases lay outside the gene matches. Germline CDR1 reads SNHLY; CDR2 reads FYNNEI. The CDR3 length is 14 residues. The chain's CDR3 is CASSRDRAPGTQYF. The CDR3 DNA sequence: TGTGCCAGCAGCCGGGACAGGGCACCGGGGACCCAGTACTTC.

The CDR3 sequence is CASSATGAGGFGWEQFF. The CDR3 nucleotides read TGTGCCAGCAGCGCCACCGGGGCGGGAGGGTTTGGATGGGAGCAGTTCTTC. The V call is TRBV7-3, the J call TRBJ2-1; 9 bases map to TRBD2. Germline CDR1 is SGHTA and CDR2 is FQGTGA. CDR3 length: 17 residues. V lost 5 bases, J lost 10 bases, and 18 bases stayed unmatched.

The rearrangement links TRBV7-9 to TRBJ2-1, with 11 nucleotides matching TRBD2. This CDR3 spans 15 amino acids. The germline gives CDR1 SEHNR, CDR2 FQNEAQ (reference sequence). With 5 bases clipped from V and 7 bases from J, the junction kept 7 bases outside the gene matches. The CDR3 nucleotides read TGTGCCAGCAGCCTCCGGGTAGCGGGAGGGAATGAGCAGTTCTTC. As protein: CASSLRVAGGNEQFF.

The table lists this clonotype with many counts. The CDR3 DNA reads TGTGCCAGCAGCTCCTGGCCCAGGGGTCGTTCCTACGAGCAGTACTTC. This translates into CASSSWPRGRSYEQYF. The chain is built from TRBV11-2 and TRBJ2-7, with a weak D call TRBD1 (6 bases). V gave up 4 bases and J gave up 1 base, with 17 bases separating them. Germline lookup yields CDR1 SGHAT and CDR2 FQNNGV. CDR3 length: 16 amino acids.

This chain uses TRBV7-2 with TRBJ2-1, with TRBD2 matching 10 bases. The CDR3 has 17 residues. Germline V gene data show CDR1 as SGHTA and CDR2 as FQGNSA. Unmatched junction bases numbered 8, after V lost 6 bases and J lost 0 bases. The CDR3 DNA reads as TGTGCCAGCAGACTCATTTTAGCGGGAGGCTCCTACAATGAGCAGTTCTTC. It is translated as CASRLILAGGSYNEQFF.

This clonotype was observed a single time. The rearrangement joins TRBV5-1 to TRBJ2-3; no reliable D call. This CDR3 contains 15 residues. Trimming removed 0 bases from V and 0 bases from J, with 8 bases in between. The germline V gene encodes CDR1 SGHRS and CDR2 YFSETQ. CDR3 sequence reads: CASSLAEWSTDTQYF. CDR3 nucleotides: TGCGCCAGCAGCTTGGCGGAGTGGAGCACAGATACGCAGTATTTT.

The rearrangement uses TRBV7-8 and TRBJ2-3; unclear D gene. The germline CDR1 and CDR2 sequences are SGHVS and FQNEAQ. Trimming stripped 8 bases from V and 2 bases from J, with 8 bases between. The CDR3 loop spans 12 amino acids. CDR3 coding DNA: TGTGCCAGCGCGTGGGACACAGATACGCAGTATTTT. Its protein is CASAWDTDTQYF.

This clonotype was detected many times. The chain uses TRBV10-3 and TRBJ2-7; D is possibly TRBD2 (6 bases). Trimming took 0 bases from V and 9 from J, leaving 9 bases between them. The CDR3 consists of 12 residues. The germline gives CDR1 ENHRY, CDR2 SYGVKD. The CDR3 spells CAISESTSVQYF. The CDR3 nucleotides are TGTGCCATCAGTGAGTCGACTAGTGTGCAGTACTTC.

The genes are TRBV27 and TRBJ2-1; TRBD1 matches 7 bases. Trimming took 3 bases from V and 6 from J; bases not matched to a gene: 5. CDR1 is MNHEY and CDR2 is SMNVEV in the germline V gene (reference sequence). The CDR3 loop spans 14 amino acids. The CDR3 DNA sequence: TGTGCCAGCAGTTTTAGGACAGGAGTCAATGAGCAGTTCTTC. Its translation: CASSFRTGVNEQFF.